This passage covers 4 T cell receptor beta chains from one sample sequenced in a study of response to subunit inactivated influenza vaccine listed by TCRdb under 2018. Library generation was performed with RT-PCR. Sequencing took place on an Illumina HiSeq 2500. TCRdb reprocessed the public reads (quality trimming at Q25 with fastp, clone calling with MiXCR) and kept in-frame beta chains. Rows merge per CDR3 protein into single entries with the most common DNA and genes. In all, the sample holds about 540,000 distinct CDR3 sequences, and approximately 20% of those were seen once. The ten biggest clones cover 2.5% to 3% of the sample. These sequences were also reported in another study, on T cells expressing NK-cell markers. The second source states: 5'RACE template switching, by which a universal primer site and unique molecular identifiers were added, was used to make TCR beta cDNA libraries.

Sequencing was performed on CD4+ T cells sorted from PBMCs, taken 11 to 12 days after vaccination. These receptors were taken from a man aged 50 to 59 who received an inactivated influenza vaccine. Donor details come from another sample of the same person, matched by shared clones.

The chain has TRBV14 and TRBJ1-4; TRBD1 might be the D (5 bases). Deletions cut 4 bases from V and 8 bases from J, with 14 bases between. The CDR3 runs 14 residues. Per the germline V gene, CDR1 is SGHDN and CDR2 is FVKESK. In DNA form, the CDR3 reads TGTGCCAGCAGCCCGGTCGGGACCGCCGAAAAACTGTTTTTT. Protein: CASSPVGTAEKLFF.

This clonotype was seen more than once but under ten times. The chain has TRBV20-1 and TRBJ2-1, with 7 bases matching TRBD1. Trimming took 8 bases from V and 9 from J; bases not matched to a gene: 7. CDR3 length: 11 amino acids. Germline V lookup: CDR1 DFQATT, CDR2 SNEGSKA (reference sequence). CDR3 nucleotide sequence: TGCAGTCTAACAGGGGACGGTGAGCAGTTCTTC. Protein sequence: CSLTGDGEQFF.

The sample holds a few counts of this clonotype. The chain uses TRBV6-1 and TRBJ1-6, with TRBD1 identical over 8 bases. With V trimmed by 7 bases and J by 1 base, 3 bases remained unmatched. The CDR3 spans 15 residues. Germline V gives CDR1 MNHNS, CDR2 SASEGT. CDR3 in DNA: TGTGCCAGCAACGACAGGGGTTCCTATAATTCACCCCTCCACTTT. Translating gives CASNDRGSYNSPLHF.

A word on this clonotype: The junction does not match germline at one end; this may be a read error. V is TRBV12-5 and J is TRBJ2-7, with 7 bases lining up with TRBD1. CDR3 length: 15 amino acids. Per germline, CDR1 LGHNT and CDR2 FRNRAP. CDR3 protein: CASGLATGTPYEQYF. DNA for the CDR3: TGTGCTAGTGGGTTGGCGACAGGGACCCCCTACGAGCAGTACTTC.